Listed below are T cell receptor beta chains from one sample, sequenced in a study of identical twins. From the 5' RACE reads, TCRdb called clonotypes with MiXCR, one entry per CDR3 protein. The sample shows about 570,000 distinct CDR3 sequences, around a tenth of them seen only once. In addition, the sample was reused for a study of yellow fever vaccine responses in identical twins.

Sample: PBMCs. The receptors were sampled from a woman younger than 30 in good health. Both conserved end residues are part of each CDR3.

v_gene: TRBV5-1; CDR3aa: CASSFGTGVNEQYF
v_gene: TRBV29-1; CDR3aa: CSGEEGKETQYF
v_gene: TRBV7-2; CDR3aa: CASSRPAGAGGVQQYF
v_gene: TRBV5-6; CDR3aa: CASSWGWGGTDTQYF
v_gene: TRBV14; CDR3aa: CASSQEVLAGATGELFF
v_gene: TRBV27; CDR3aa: CASSLFGGNTDTQYF
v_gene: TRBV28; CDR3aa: CASSLSLAGSDTQYF
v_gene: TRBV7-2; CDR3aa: CASSYLGTRNEQFF
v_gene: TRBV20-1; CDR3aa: CSADEGTSGFYEQYF
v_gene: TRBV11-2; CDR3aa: CASSLFSGSPNSGANVLTF
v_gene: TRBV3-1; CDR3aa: CASSQVGRGHYEQYF
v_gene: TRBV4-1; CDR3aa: CASSQGAGVDETQYF
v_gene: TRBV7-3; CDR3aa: CASSLRGSGGVRDTQYF
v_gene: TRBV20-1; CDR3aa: CSAIPQGEQYF
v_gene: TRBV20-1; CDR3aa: CSARHLAEKRLGEQFF
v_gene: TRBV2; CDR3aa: CASRRTGEDNQPQHF
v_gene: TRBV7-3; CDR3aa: CASSPPPGIRDTGELFF
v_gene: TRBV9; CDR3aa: CASSPPGGRYEQYF
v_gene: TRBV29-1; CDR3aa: CSSTGPSYNEQFF
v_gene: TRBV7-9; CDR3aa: CASSQDRGSKTTEAFF
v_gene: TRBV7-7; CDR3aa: CASSPLRGGEQFF
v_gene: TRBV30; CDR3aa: CAVGGSAEQFF
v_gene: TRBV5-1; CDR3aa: CASLDSPTAHEQFF
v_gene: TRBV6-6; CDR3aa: CASSSGLGEKLFF
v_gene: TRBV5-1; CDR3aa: CASSAAGGVIDNEQFF
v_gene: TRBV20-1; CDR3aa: CSACRRWSTGELFF
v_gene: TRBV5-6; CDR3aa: CASSLKSGGGSGDTQYF
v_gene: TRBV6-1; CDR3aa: CASQTSSYNEQFF
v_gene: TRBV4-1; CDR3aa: CASSQDQVGTGIQETQYF
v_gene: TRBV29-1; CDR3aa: CSVDQGAGGYTF
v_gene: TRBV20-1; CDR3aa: CSARTDMGPYEQYF
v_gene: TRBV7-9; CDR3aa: CASSRSGKPLETQYF
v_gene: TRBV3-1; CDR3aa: CASSFRLAGVADTQYF
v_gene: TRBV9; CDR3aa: CASTQRVPLSGANVLTF
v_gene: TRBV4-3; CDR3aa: CASSQDMRLGTYNEQFF
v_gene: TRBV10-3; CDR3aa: CAISESGRGSIYNEQFF
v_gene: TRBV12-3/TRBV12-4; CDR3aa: CASRFNRGQSDEQYF
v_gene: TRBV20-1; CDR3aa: CSAPGFHNEQFF
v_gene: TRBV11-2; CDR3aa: CASSDSEQGAGQPQHF
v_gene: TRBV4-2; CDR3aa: CASSRLGASGRQTYEQYF
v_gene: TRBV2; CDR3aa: CASSEGQGKAEAFF
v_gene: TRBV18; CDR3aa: CASSPFGSRSSYEQYF
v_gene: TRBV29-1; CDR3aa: CSGRRAKGLDEQFF
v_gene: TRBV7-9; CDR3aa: CASRGLAGSTDTQYF
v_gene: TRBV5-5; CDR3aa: CASSLGTLPPLF
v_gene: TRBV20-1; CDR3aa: CSARDRPSGMVYNEQYF
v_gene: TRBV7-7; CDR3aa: CASKEGFYANEQFF
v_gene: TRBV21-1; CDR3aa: CASNPGTDTYNEQFF
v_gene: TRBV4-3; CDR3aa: CASSQDLGPSYNEQFF
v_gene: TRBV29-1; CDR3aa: CSVERGREQYF
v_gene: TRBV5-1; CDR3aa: CATRREGSLQETQYF
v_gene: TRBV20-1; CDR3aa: CSARVPGGITDTQYF
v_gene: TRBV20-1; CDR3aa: CSAQGEQGSTNTDTQYF
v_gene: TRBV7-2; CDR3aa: CASSLGPTGFDEQYF
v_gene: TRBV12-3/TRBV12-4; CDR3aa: CASSPADTQYF